This T cell receptor (beta chain) was sequenced during a study of cytomegalovirus exposure and HLA in healthy donors. About the research overall: About 83 million unique TCRs from HLA-typed donors made up an early data release. Among the approximately 400 donors who were genotyped, about 84% fell in the genetic ancestry cluster that is associated with self-reported Caucasian donors.

CDR3 length: 14 amino acids. V was shortened by 3 bases and J by 6 bases, with 14 bases between the two germline ends. The germline gives CDR1 SGHNT, CDR2 YENEEA. As to this clone: The antigen is undetermined.

PCR was performed using 60 Vbeta and 13 Jbeta primers. Per the original methods: Later reanalysis found roughly 80 million unique TCR beta chains, some 10 million of them shared. Profiling relied on immunoSEQ multiplex PCR, and the TCRdb table lists in-frame clones only, not all of them. The DNA was the basis for D and trimming; V, J and clone size are from that table. There are about 230,000 clones in the sample; around four fifths occur only once, and about 0.58% lies in the top ten. Overall study results and limits: Some segments of the V type, notably TRBV6-2 and TRBV6-3, were excluded as indistinguishable.

V is TRBV11-3 and J is TRBJ2-5; D is possibly TRBD1 (5 bases). Sequenced material: PBMCs. The sequence derives from a woman between 35 and 50 years old in good health and CMV-seronegative. The CDR3 is CASSFSGMGKTQYF. CDR3 nucleotides: TGTGCCAGCAGCTTCTCAGGGATGGGGAAGACCCAGTACTTC.